This passage covers 5 T cell receptor beta chains from one sample sequenced in a study of T cells in Graves' hyperthyroidism and ophthalmopathy. TCR beta CDR3 regions were amplified from RNA transcripts. The TCR CDR3 was amplified in a first-round RT-PCR using the HTBI primer set. TCRdb reanalysed the multiplex PCR reads using MiXCR and keeps one entry per CDR3 protein. Altogether hundreds of thousands of distinct CDR3 sequences are present, just over 45% being singletons, with the ten largest covering just over 8%. Input material: peripheral blood or thyroid tissue (not recorded which). The receptors derive from a woman aged 18-29 years with Graves' hyperthyroidism.

As for this clonotype: The junction differs from germline at one of its ends, possibly a read error. This chain joins TRBV12-3 or TRBV12-4 and TRBJ2-5; 14 positions match TRBD2. There are 15 residues in the CDR3. The CDR3 region is CTSSRLAGGQETQYF. The CDR3 coding sequence is TGTACCAGCAGCAGACTAGCGGGAGGGCAAGAGACCCAGTACTTC.

In the case of this clonotype: A single base separates this from a much larger clone, so it may be a read error. CDR3 bases: TGTGCCATCAGGCCAGAGAACACTGAAGCTTTCTTT. Protein sequence: CAIRPENTEAFF. The chain has TRBV10-3 and TRBJ1-1; no clear D gene. The V end was cut by 6 bases, the J end by 1 base, with 6 bases between. Germline CDR1 and CDR2: ENHRY and SYGVKD. CDR3 size: 12 residues.

The chain is built from TRBV2 and TRBJ2-5, with a possible D match to TRBD1 (5 bases). The CDR3 length is 15 residues. Germline V gives CDR1 SNHLY, CDR2 FYNNEI. The germline V and J ends were trimmed by 6 bases and 2 bases, with 16 bases remaining between them. In DNA form, the CDR3 reads TGTGCCAGCAGCGGTACCTGGGGCCAGCAAGAGACCCAGTACTTC. Its translation is CASSGTWGQQETQYF.

In this sample, this clonotype turned up many times. J is TRBJ1-5 and V is TRBV6-5, with 10 bases that match TRBD1. After removal of 4 bases from V and 4 bases from J, the junction contained 4 bases not matched to a gene. The CDR3 sequence is 15 residues long. From germline, CDR1 is MNHEY and CDR2 SVGAGI. CDR3 in amino acids: CASSFGQGGNQPQHF. For the CDR3, the DNA is TGTGCCAGCAGTTTCGGACAGGGGGGGAATCAGCCCCAGCATTTT.

This chain uses TRBV10-2 with TRBJ2-7; 8 bases are a match to TRBD1. V shed 6 bases and J 4 bases; nucleotides not matched to a gene: 11. The CDR3 is made up of 15 amino acids. CDR1 is WSHSY, CDR2 SAAADI, per germline. In DNA form, the CDR3 reads TGCGCCAGCAGCTTTATGGACAGGGACGGGTACGAGCAGTACTTC. Amino acids: CASSFMDRDGYEQYF.